This T cell receptor beta chain emerged from a study of blood T cell repertoires in COVID-19. Here immunoSEQ multiplex PCR was the method, and the copy in TCRdb shows in-frame clones only, minus some. The data contain 450,000 or so clones, approximately 90% of them singletons. Per the germline V gene, CDR1 is MNHEY and CDR2 is SVGEGT. The CDR3 totals 12 residues. With 5 bases removed from V and 4 bases from J, the gap between germline ends came to 7 bases. The clonotype comes from a man aged 18 to 29 with COVID-19, enrolled during active disease. Sequenced material: peripheral blood. The rearrangement joins TRBV6-2 or TRBV6-3 to TRBJ2-3; no reliable D call. CDR3 in DNA: TGTGCCAGCAGTGAGCTAGCAGATACGCAGTATTTT. Its protein is CASSELADTQYF.